This section outlines one T cell receptor beta chain sequence together with its context. The antigen is not known. At one end, the junction sequence differs from germline, possibly due to a read error. Amplification of TCR beta CDR3 regions was performed using RNA transcripts as template. In the first-round RT-PCR of the TCR CDR3, the HTBI primer set was used. TCRdb re-derived calls from the multiplex PCR reads in MiXCR, one entry per CDR3 protein. This sample has under 350,000 distinct CDR3 sequences, with 21% found just once. The source of the sample is a study of T cells in Graves' hyperthyroidism and ophthalmopathy. Study summary: Peripheral blood was taken when the disease was first diagnosed, before any treatment began.

The study's findings and limits: Among thyroid clonotypes expanded above 0.001, most also appeared in blood.

Germline V gene data show CDR1 as KGHDR and CDR2 as SFDVKD. The length of the CDR3 is 14 residues. Graves' hyperthyroidism qualified as stable when ophthalmopathy did not progress within 18 months. Hyperthyroidism was newly diagnosed in patients aged 18 to 65 (duration under 2 months). The sample consisted of blood. This sequence was found in a woman aged 50 to 65 with Graves' hyperthyroidism. The chain is built from TRBV24-1 and TRBJ2-1, with a possible D match to TRBD1 (6 bases). CDR3 sequence: CATSPVGAYNGQFF. CDR3 DNA sequence: TGTGCCACCAGTCCCGTGGGGGCCTACAATGGGCAGTTCTTC.